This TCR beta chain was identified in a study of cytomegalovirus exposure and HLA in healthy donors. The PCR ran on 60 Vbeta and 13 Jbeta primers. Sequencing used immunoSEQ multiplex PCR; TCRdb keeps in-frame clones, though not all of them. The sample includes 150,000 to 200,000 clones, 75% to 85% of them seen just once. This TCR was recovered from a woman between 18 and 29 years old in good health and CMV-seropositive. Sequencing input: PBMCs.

The CDR3 DNA sequence: TGTGCCAGCAGCCCGACGGGGGGCCAGCCCCAGCATTTT. Translation gives CASSPTGGQPQHF. The chain has TRBV5-5 and TRBJ1-5; D perhaps matches TRBD1 (6 bases). CDR3 length: 13 residues. CDR1 is SGHKS, CDR2 YYEKEE, per germline (reference sequence). Trimming left V 4 bases short and J 7 bases short, with 12 bases between.